The present T cell receptor (beta chain) was sequenced within a study of post-analysis software for immune sequencing data. Study summary: Secondary progressive, relapsing-remitting and progressive-relapsing multiple sclerosis were among the included disease courses. The study, taken as a whole, reports: Controls' normalized Chao1 diversity significantly exceeded that of multiple sclerosis patients. Patients used a handful of TRBV segments, including TRBV5-6, TRBV5-1 and TRBV20-1, more often than controls.

Unique-molecular-identifier-tagged TCR beta cDNA libraries were used. Each sample of about 0.95 to 11 million input T cells yielded roughly 500,000 cDNA molecules, so each molecule approximated one T cell. TCRdb reprocessed the PCR reads via MiXCR and lists one record per CDR3 protein. The sample carries roughly 870,000 distinct CDR3 sequences, roughly 50% recorded once. This clonotype was observed a few times. The antigen remains unidentified. Germline CDR1 is SGHTA and CDR2 is FQGNSA. The V gene lost 5 bases and the J gene lost 0 bases, with 6 bases spanning the gap. CDR3 length equals 13 residues. Sequencing used blood. The V and J genes are TRBV7-2 and TRBJ2-3; D is undetermined. The source is a girl aged 5-17 years with multiple sclerosis. The CDR3 DNA sequence: TGTGCCAGCAGCAAACCTAGCACAGATACGCAGTATTTT. Translating gives CASSKPSTDTQYF.